The 21 T cell receptor beta chains presented below share a single source sample, sequenced in a study of beta chain features in type 1 diabetes. Overall study findings and caveats: There was a moderate but significant shortening of TCRB CDR3s in all four CD4+ subsets of Type 1 diabetes patients.

These TCRs are of unknown antigen specificity. As every portion of the isolated RNA was reverse transcribed, the sequencing read expressed TCRB transcripts. Method: immunoSEQ multiplex PCR; TCRdb's copy keeps in-frame clones and lacks some. Here the sample spans roughly 150,000 clones, around 8% being singletons. Sequencing input: central memory CD4+ T cells from blood. These receptors were collected from a middle-aged woman with type 1 diabetes.

This clone was picked up a small number of times. This chain joins TRBV19 and TRBJ2-1; possible D gene TRBD1, 5 bases. The CDR3 spans 14 residues. Germline V gene lookup returns CDR1 LNHDA and CDR2 SQIVND (reference sequence). The V gene lost 7 bases and the J gene lost 2 bases, with 12 bases spanning the gap. The CDR3 DNA follows: TGTGCCAGTACCCGTCCAGGGACCTACAATGAGCAGTTCTTC. Translation: CASTRPGTYNEQFF.

This clone was observed a handful of times. The rearrangement links TRBV13 to TRBJ1-2; D may be TRBD1 (5 bases). The germline CDR1 and CDR2 sequences are PRHDT and FYEKMQ (reference sequence). The CDR3 runs to 12 residues. The V gene lost 6 bases and the J gene lost 4 bases, with 9 bases spanning the gap. CDR3 nucleotide sequence: TGTGCCAGCAGGAGGGACTCCTATGGCTACACCTTC. It is translated as CASRRDSYGYTF.

This clone was seen a few times. The chain combines TRBV5-1 with TRBJ2-1; D remains unclear. The V gene lost 3 bases and the J gene lost 5 bases, with 15 bases spanning the gap. The CDR3 has 15 amino acids. Per germline, CDR1 SGHRS and CDR2 YFSETQ. DNA for the CDR3: TGCGCCAGCAGCTACCAGGTTGGGCACCACAATGAGCAGTTCTTC. It encodes CASSYQVGHHNEQFF. The whole variable domain, filled in from reference TRBV5-1 and TRBJ2-1, reads KAGVTQTPRYLIKTRGQQVTLSCSPISGHRSVSWYQQTPGQGLQFLFEYFSETQRNKGNFPGRFSGRQFSNSRSEMNVSTLELGDSALYLCASSYQVGHHNEQFFGPGTRLTVL.

This clone was counted between two and nine times. The chain joins TRBV18 to TRBJ1-1; D gene ambiguous. With 5 bases removed from V and 12 bases from J, the gap between germline ends came to 16 bases. The germline gives CDR1 KGHSH, CDR2 LQKENI. The CDR3 is 12 residues long. For the CDR3, the DNA is TGTGCCAGCTCAACCACCCCGGGTTGGCCTTTCTTT. This encodes CASSTTPGWPFF. The variable domain in full, with the rest retrieved from reference TRBV18 and TRBJ1-1, is NAGVMQNPRHLVRRRGQEARLRCSPMKGHSHVYWYRQLPEEGLKFMVYLQKENIIDESGMPKERFSAEFPKEGPSILRIQQVVRGDSAAYFCASSTTPGWPFFGQGTRLTVV.

The CDR3 nucleotides are TGTGCCAGTAGTAACAACAGGGCGAGGACCGGGGAGCTGTTTTTT. Its protein is CASSNNRARTGELFF. The chain uses TRBV19 and TRBJ2-2; D might be TRBD1 (6 bases). The germline CDR1 and CDR2 sequences are LNHDA and SQIVND (reference sequence). The ends were cut back, 4 bases at V and 5 bases at J, with 14 bases in the middle. This CDR3 has 15 residues.

The rearrangement joins TRBV9 to TRBJ1-1; D is unresolved. V was shortened by 4 bases and J by 1 base, with 14 bases between the two germline ends. The germline CDR1 and CDR2 sequences are SGDLS and YYNGEE. The CDR3 runs 15 residues. CDR3 residues: CASSPAVQQNTEAFF. The DNA of the CDR3 is TGTGCCAGCAGCCCTGCGGTGCAGCAGAACACTGAAGCTTTCTTT.

V usage is TRBV6-5 and J usage is TRBJ2-5; the D gene is possibly TRBD1 (5 bases). The length of the CDR3 is 14 residues. Germline CDR1 and CDR2: MNHEY and SVGAGI. Trimming removed 8 bases at V and 6 bases at J, with 19 bases between. DNA for the CDR3: TGTGCCAGCGAAACTACTTCAGGGTTGAAGACCCAGTACTTC. Residues: CASETTSGLKTQYF.

The rearrangement links TRBV28 to TRBJ2-3; a possible D gene is TRBD2 (5 bases). V was shortened by 3 bases and J by 3 bases, with 13 bases between the two germline ends. The CDR3 consists of 15 residues. The V gene's germline CDR1 is MDHEN and CDR2 SYDVKM. The CDR3: CASSLSLAGTDTQYF. The CDR3 DNA follows: TGTGCCAGCAGTTTGTCGCTAGCTGGAACAGATACGCAGTATTTT. The whole variable domain, remainder taken from reference TRBV28 and TRBJ2-3, is DVKVTQSSRYLVKRTGEKVFLECVQDMDHENMFWYRQDPGLGLRLIYFSYDVKMKEKGDIPEGYSVSREKKERFSLILESASTNQTSMYLCASSLSLAGTDTQYFGPGTRLTVL.

V is TRBV5-1 and J is TRBJ1-2; 8 positions match TRBD1. CDR1 is SGHRS and CDR2 is YFSETQ in the germline V gene. Losses at the gene ends were 4 bases for V and 1 base for J; bases not matched to a gene: 9. The CDR3 spans 16 residues. The CDR3 nucleotides read TGCGCCAGCAGCGTACAGACAGGGGATTATAACTATGGCTACACCTTC. Its protein is CASSVQTGDYNYGYTF.

This chain connects TRBV7-2 to TRBJ2-3; D is perhaps TRBD1 (5 bases). Between the trimmed V and J ends, which lost 4 bases and 11 bases, there was a span of 10 bases. This CDR3 comprises 11 residues. Germline loops: CDR1 SGHTA, CDR2 FQGNSA. CDR3 protein: CASSSGALQYF. The CDR3 DNA reads TGTGCCAGCAGCTCTGGGGCTTTGCAGTATTTT.

The chain is built from TRBV30 and TRBJ1-1; the D is unclear. V lost 7 bases and J lost 1, with 13 bases in between. The CDR3 runs 13 residues. Germline V gives CDR1 GTSNPN, CDR2 SVGIG (reference sequence). This CDR3 reads CASKAFSNTEAFF. The CDR3 DNA sequence: TGTGCCTCTAAAGCGTTTTCGAACACTGAAGCTTTCTTT.

This clone was observed a handful of times. Additional DNA sequences in this sample encode the identical CDR3. The chain uses TRBV9 and TRBJ1-1, with a tentative D call TRBD1 (6 bases). Looked up from germline, CDR1 is SGDLS and CDR2 is YYNGEE. Trimming pared 0 bases from V and 5 bases from J, leaving 11 bases between. The CDR3 contains 14 residues. DNA of the CDR3: TGTGCCAGCAGCGTAGAAGGGGGAAGAACTGAAGCTTTCTTT. Translation gives CASSVEGGRTEAFF.

This clone was recorded a few times. The chain couples TRBV30 to TRBJ1-2, with D unresolved. Looked up from germline, CDR1 is GTSNPN and CDR2 is SVGIG (reference sequence). The CDR3 contains 13 residues. V was cut by 2 bases and J by 4 bases, with 11 bases left in between. CDR3 nucleotide sequence: TGTGCCTGGAGTATGGGGAGTTTCTATGGCTACACCTTC. Translating it yields CAWSMGSFYGYTF.

This clone was found many times. This sequence joins TRBV7-8 and TRBJ1-3; D is unresolved. The CDR3 consists of 13 residues. V lost 5 bases and J lost 4, with 9 bases in between. Germline V gene sequence: CDR1 SGHVS, CDR2 FQNEAQ. The CDR3 bases are TGTGCCAGCAGCATCGGACTGGGAAACACCATATATTTT. As protein: CASSIGLGNTIYF.

This chain joins TRBV2 and TRBJ2-2; TRBD2 might be the D (6 bases). V was cut by 6 bases and J by 6 bases, with 11 bases left in between. Germline lookup yields CDR1 SNHLY and CDR2 FYNNEI. The CDR3 has 13 amino acids. In DNA form, the CDR3 reads TGTGCCAGCAGGGGTGGCGGGGCCGGGGAGCTGTTTTTT. Amino acids: CASRGGGAGELFF. Supplemented by reference TRBV2 and TRBJ2-2, the full variable domain reads EPEVTQTPSHQVTQMGQEVILRCVPISNHLYFYWYRQILGQKVEFLVSFYNNEISEKSEIFDDQFSVERPDGSNFTLKIRSTKLEDSAMYFCASRGGGAGELFFGEGSRLTVL.

The J gene is TRBJ1-1, the V gene TRBV28; D is possibly TRBD1 (6 bases). V was trimmed by 4 bases and J by 0 bases, leaving 9 bases between them. The germline V gene has CDR1 MDHEN and CDR2 SYDVKM. This CDR3 contains 14 residues. DNA of the CDR3: TGTGCCAGCAGTTATCAGGGGATGAACACTGAAGCTTTCTTT. This translates into CASSYQGMNTEAFF.

The genes are TRBV28 and TRBJ2-1; D may be TRBD2 (7 bases). Germline V lookup: CDR1 MDHEN, CDR2 SYDVKM. Trimming shortened V by 7 bases and J by 7 bases, and 20 bases separated the two germline ends. The CDR3 is 15 amino acids. DNA for the CDR3: TGTGCCAGCACCCAAGGGGGGGAGGGCCAAAATGAGCAGTTCTTC. It specifies CASTQGGEGQNEQFF. Complete variable domain (other parts from reference TRBV28 and TRBJ2-1): DVKVTQSSRYLVKRTGEKVFLECVQDMDHENMFWYRQDPGLGLRLIYFSYDVKMKEKGDIPEGYSVSREKKERFSLILESASTNQTSMYLCASTQGGEGQNEQFFGPGTRLTVL.

The V and J genes are TRBV6-5 and TRBJ2-1, with 9 bases fitting TRBD1. V shed 7 bases and J 10 bases; nucleotides not matched to a gene: 8. The CDR3 extends over 13 amino acids. Germline lookup yields CDR1 MNHEY and CDR2 SVGAGI. As DNA, the CDR3 is TGTGCCAGCACCCCGGGACAGGGATTCGAGCAGTTCTTC. Translation: CASTPGQGFEQFF.

CDR3 amino acids: CASSNTADTEAFF. In DNA, the CDR3 is TGTGCCAGTAGCAATACAGCGGACACTGAAGCTTTCTTT. V usage is TRBV19 and J usage is TRBJ1-1; no reliable D call. The CDR3 covers 13 residues. Germline V gives CDR1 LNHDA, CDR2 SQIVND (reference sequence). The V gene lost 6 bases and the J gene lost 3 bases, with 11 bases spanning the gap. The full variable domain, completed using reference TRBV19 and TRBJ1-1, is DGGITQSPKYLFRKEGQNVTLSCEQNLNHDAMYWYRQDPGQGLRLIYYSQIVNDFQKGDIAEGYSVSREKKESFPLTVTSAQKNPTAFYLCASSNTADTEAFFGQGTRLTVV.

The gene calls are TRBV7-9 and TRBJ1-2; D ambiguous. V was trimmed by 3 bases and J by 8 bases, leaving 13 bases between them. Germline CDR1 SEHNR, CDR2 FQNEAQ (reference sequence). The CDR3 covers 13 residues. CDR3 sequence (DNA): TGTGCCAGCAGCTTCAGCCGTTCGGGAGGCTACACCTTC. Translated: CASSFSRSGGYTF.

The chain uses TRBV19 and TRBJ1-2; D possibly corresponds to TRBD1 (6 bases). The CDR3 consists of 13 residues. CDR1 LNHDA and CDR2 SQIVND come from the germline V gene (reference sequence). Trimming removed 7 bases from V and 6 bases from J, with 15 bases in between. The DNA for the CDR3 is TGTGCCAGTAACCGAAGGGGGACGGATGGCTACACCTTC. This sequence encodes CASNRRGTDGYTF.